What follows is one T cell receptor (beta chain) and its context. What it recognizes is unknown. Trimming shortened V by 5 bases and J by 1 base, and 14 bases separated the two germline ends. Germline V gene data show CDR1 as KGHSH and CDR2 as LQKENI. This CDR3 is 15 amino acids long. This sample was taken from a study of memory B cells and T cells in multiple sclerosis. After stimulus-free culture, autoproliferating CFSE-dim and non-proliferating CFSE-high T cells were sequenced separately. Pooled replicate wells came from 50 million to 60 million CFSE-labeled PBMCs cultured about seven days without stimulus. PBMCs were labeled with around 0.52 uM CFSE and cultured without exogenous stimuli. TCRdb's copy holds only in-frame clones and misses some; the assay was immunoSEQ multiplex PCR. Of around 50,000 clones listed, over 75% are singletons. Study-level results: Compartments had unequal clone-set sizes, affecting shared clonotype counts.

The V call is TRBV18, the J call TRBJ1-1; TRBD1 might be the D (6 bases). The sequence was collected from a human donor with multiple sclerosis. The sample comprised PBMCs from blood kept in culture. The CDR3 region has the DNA TGTGCCAGCTCAGACGGGACACTGCAGAACACTGAAGCTTTCTTT. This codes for CASSDGTLQNTEAFF.